The 24 T cell receptor beta chains reported below all come from one sample, sequenced in a study of T cell repertoires in cytomegalovirus infection. Antigen specificity for these receptors is unknown. TCRdb analysed the reads with MiXCR anew, one entry per CDR3 protein. Of approximately 280,000 distinct CDR3 sequences listed, 22% are singletons. The input for sequencing was cultured PBMCs, taken from culture after CMV antigen stimulation. The origin of the receptors is a human donor in good health (CMV status not recorded). Some clones in this sample may be carry-over from other donors' samples.

This clonotype appeared a few times. The chain couples TRBV28 to TRBJ1-1; 7 bases line up with TRBD1. Germline lookup yields CDR1 MDHEN and CDR2 SYDVKM. CDR3 length: 14 amino acids. The V and J ends lost 5 bases and 8 bases, in that order; junction bases with no gene match: 11. The CDR3 coding sequence is TGTGCCAGCAGTCCCGGACAGGTTGCAGCAGAAGCTTTCTTT. It yields the protein CASSPGQVAAEAFF. Based on the CDR3 plus reference TRBV28 and TRBJ1-1, the full variable domain is DVKVTQSSRYLVKRTGEKVFLECVQDMDHENMFWYRQDPGLGLRLIYFSYDVKMKEKGDIPEGYSVSREKKERFSLILESASTNQTSMYLCASSPGQVAAEAFFGQGTRLTVV.

This clonotype was counted only a few times. The rearrangement joins TRBV6-6 to TRBJ2-1; unclear D gene. V lost 0 bases, J lost 2 bases, and 8 bases lay in between. The germline gives CDR1 MNHNY, CDR2 SVGAGI (reference sequence). The CDR3 contains 15 residues. CDR3 protein: CASSYSANPYNEQFF. CDR3 sequence (DNA): TGTGCCAGCAGTTACTCGGCCAACCCCTACAATGAGCAGTTCTTC.

V gene TRBV6-2 or TRBV6-3 combines with J gene TRBJ2-7; D is ambiguous. In germline, CDR1 is MNHEY, CDR2 SVGEGT. The V and J ends lost 4 bases and 5 bases respectively, with 12 bases between them. The CDR3 is 13 residues long. The CDR3 is CASSLFLADEQYF. The DNA for the CDR3 is TGTGCCAGCAGTTTGTTCCTGGCGGACGAGCAGTACTTC.

Many counts were recorded for this clonotype. The J gene is TRBJ2-5, the V gene TRBV7-2, with 7 bases that match TRBD1. Trimming removed 2 bases from V and 3 bases from J; junction bases left unmatched: 12. This CDR3 comprises 17 residues. The germline CDR1 and CDR2 sequences are SGHTA and FQGNSA. CDR3 coding DNA: TGTGCCAGCAGCTTATGGGCGAACAGGGGATCAAAAGAGACCCAGTACTTC. Its protein product is CASSLWANRGSKETQYF.

This clonotype has ten or more counts. The J gene is TRBJ1-2, the V gene TRBV7-9; 7 nucleotides match TRBD1. Germline assignment: CDR1 SEHNR and CDR2 FQNEAQ (reference sequence). J lost 5 bases, V lost 5 bases, and 8 bases had no gene match. This CDR3 region has 14 residues. The CDR3 spells CASSASQGGYGYTF. CDR3 DNA sequence: TGTGCCAGCAGCGCATCTCAGGGGGGATATGGCTACACCTTC.

The sample holds many counts of this clonotype. V usage is TRBV7-2 and J usage is TRBJ2-3; the D gene is possibly TRBD1 (6 bases). Deletions cut 5 bases from V and 6 bases from J, with 12 bases between. This CDR3 region has 13 residues. The germline gives CDR1 SGHTA, CDR2 FQGNSA. The CDR3 sequence is CASSAQGWDTQYF. DNA of the CDR3: TGTGCCAGCAGCGCGCAGGGGTGGGATACGCAGTATTTT.

This clonotype was seen a handful of times. The chain combines TRBV2 with TRBJ2-1; a weak D match, TRBD2 (6 bases). Deletions cut 0 bases from V and 12 bases from J, with 21 bases between. The CDR3 has 16 amino acids. Germline CDR1 reads SNHLY; CDR2 reads FYNNEI. CDR3 nucleotide sequence: TGTGCCAGCAGTGAAGCCCGGGGAGGACGCCTTTCGCGGCAGTTCTTC. This codes for CASSEARGGRLSRQFF. Combining the CDR3 with reference TRBV2 and TRBJ2-1 gives the whole variable domain EPEVTQTPSHQVTQMGQEVILRCVPISNHLYFYWYRQILGQKVEFLVSFYNNEISEKSEIFDDQFSVERPDGSNFTLKIRSTKLEDSAMYFCASSEARGGRLSRQFFGPGTRLTVL.

The V and J genes are TRBV30 and TRBJ2-3, with 7 bases identical to TRBD2. Germline V CDR1 and CDR2: GTSNPN, SVGIG (reference sequence). CDR3 size: 13 residues. Trimming removed 1 base from V and 8 bases from J; junction bases left unmatched: 6. The CDR3 sequence is CAWSAGGPGTQYF. Here the CDR3 DNA reads TGTGCCTGGAGTGCGGGAGGCCCAGGTACGCAGTATTTT.

This chain uses TRBV20-1 with TRBJ2-1, with 7 bases fitting TRBD2. V was clipped by 3 bases and J by 0 bases; unmatched bases: 5. Germline assignment: CDR1 DFQATT and CDR2 SNEGSKA (reference sequence). This CDR3 spans 15 amino acids. The chain's CDR3 is CSARPRGFSYNEQFF. In DNA, the CDR3 is TGCAGTGCTAGGCCGCGGGGGTTCTCCTACAATGAGCAGTTCTTC.

Ten or more counts support this clonotype. V usage is TRBV6-2 or TRBV6-3 and J usage is TRBJ2-1; 12 bases align to TRBD1. With 11 bases clipped from V and 6 bases from J, the junction kept 8 bases outside the gene matches. The CDR3 has 14 residues. Germline CDR1 and CDR2: MNHEY and SVGEGT. DNA for the CDR3: TGTGCCGTTGGGACAGGGGGCCCTTCCAATGAGCAGTTCTTC. Its translation is CAVGTGGPSNEQFF.

The V gene is TRBV5-4, the J gene TRBJ1-3; D not certain. V was shortened by 9 bases and J by 2 bases, with 15 bases between the two germline ends. The CDR3 totals 14 residues. Germline CDR1 is SGHNT and CDR2 is YYREEE (reference sequence). The CDR3 coding sequence is TGTGCCACAAGAGAATGGGGTGCTGGAAACACCATATATTTT. Translating it yields CATREWGAGNTIYF.

This clonotype has a count of ten or more. The V call is TRBV7-2, the J call TRBJ1-5; 7 bases map to TRBD1. Germline V gene data show CDR1 as SGHTA and CDR2 as FQGNSA. After removal of 5 bases from V and 7 bases from J, the junction contained 8 bases not matched to a gene. The CDR3 contains 14 residues. CDR3 sequence reads: CASSARGGGQPQHF. The DNA of the CDR3 is TGTGCCAGCAGCGCCAGGGGGGGAGGGCAGCCCCAGCATTTT.

V and J are TRBV29-1 and TRBJ1-2; D gene ambiguous. V shed 3 bases and J shed 4 bases, with 9 bases lying between them. CDR1 is SQVTM and CDR2 is ANQGSEA in the germline V gene. This CDR3 has 12 amino acids. The CDR3 sequence: CSVDRPFYGYTF. CDR3 nucleotide sequence: TGCAGCGTTGACAGACCATTCTATGGCTACACCTTC.

This clonotype appeared many times. The chain links TRBV7-8 to TRBJ1-1; TRBD1 agrees at 8 bases. J lost 8 bases, V lost 3 bases, and 8 bases had no gene match. Germline V gene data show CDR1 as SGHVS and CDR2 as FQNEAQ. The CDR3 extends over 14 amino acids. CDR3 region: CASSFAVRGQEAFF. The CDR3 DNA reads TGTGCCAGCAGCTTTGCCGTCAGGGGGCAGGAAGCTTTCTTT.

The rearrangement links TRBV7-9 to TRBJ1-5; 7 bases match TRBD1. CDR1 is SEHNR and CDR2 is FQNEAQ in the germline V gene (reference sequence). CDR3 length: 14 amino acids. V lost 3 bases, J lost 5 bases, and 4 bases stayed unmatched. CDR3 in amino acids: CASSFEGADQPQHF. In DNA, the CDR3 is TGTGCCAGCAGCTTCGAGGGGGCTGATCAGCCCCAGCATTTT.

The CDR3 loop is CASSRDRGGYGYTF. In nucleotides, the CDR3 is TGCGCCAGCAGCAGGGACAGGGGAGGCTATGGCTACACCTTC. This chain uses TRBV5-1 with TRBJ1-2; 10 nucleotides match TRBD1. CDR3 length: 14 amino acids. V gave up 4 bases and J gave up 4 bases; unmatched junction bases: 4. CDR1 and CDR2 (germline): SGHRS, YFSETQ.

Regarding this clonotype: One end of the junction does not line up with germline, which may come from a read error. V gene TRBV7-9 combines with J gene TRBJ2-3; tentatively, D is TRBD1 (5 bases). Germline V gene lookup returns CDR1 SEHNR and CDR2 FQNEAQ (reference sequence). The CDR3 spans 15 residues. The CDR3 DNA is TGTGCCAGCACCTTAGGGGTCGATATTACAGATACGCAGTATTTT. This encodes CASTLGVDITDTQYF.

This chain joins TRBV10-3 and TRBJ2-1; TRBD1 matches 7 bases. The CDR3 runs to 13 residues. Germline CDR1 and CDR2: ENHRY and SYGVKD. V shed 0 bases, J shed 12 bases, and the junction held 5 bases outside the gene matches. CDR3 nucleotide sequence: TGTGCCATCAGTGAGTCGGAAGACAGGGTGCAGTTCTTC. Its protein product is CAISESEDRVQFF.

This clonotype appeared many times. The chain has TRBV12-3 or TRBV12-4 and TRBJ2-1; 7 bases agree with TRBD2. J gave up 0 bases and V 5 bases, and 13 bases lay outside the gene matches. The CDR3 is 18 residues long. CDR3 sequence (DNA): TGTGCCAGCAGTCCCGAGACTAGCATATTGGGCTCCTACAATGAGCAGTTCTTC. Residues: CASSPETSILGSYNEQFF.

The rearrangement links TRBV19 to TRBJ2-5; no definite D call. The V and J ends lost 3 bases and 4 bases respectively, with 12 bases between them. The CDR3 extends over 14 amino acids. The germline V gene has CDR1 LNHDA and CDR2 SQIVND (reference sequence). DNA of the CDR3: TGTGCCAGTAGTATGCAAAGGGCAGGAGAGACCCAGTACTTC. This translates into CASSMQRAGETQYF.

The chain is built from TRBV4-3 and TRBJ2-1; 7 bases match TRBD1. Germline V gives CDR1 LGHNA, CDR2 YSLEER. The trim removed 0 bases at V and 2 bases at J, leaving 4 bases unmatched. This CDR3 has 16 residues. CDR3 in DNA: TGCGCCAGCAGCCAAGATTACAGGGGTCCCTACAATGAGCAGTTCTTC. This encodes CASSQDYRGPYNEQFF.

This clonotype has just a few counts. The V gene is TRBV27, the J gene TRBJ2-7; 9 bases match TRBD1. The CDR3 runs 13 residues. Germline V gene data show CDR1 as MNHEY and CDR2 as SMNVEV (reference sequence). Losses at the gene ends were 10 bases for V and 2 bases for J; bases not matched to a gene: 6. CDR3 DNA: TGTGCCACGGGGAGGGACAGGGCCTACGAGCAGTACTTC. It specifies CATGRDRAYEQYF.

This clonotype was seen a few times. The genes are TRBV7-2 and TRBJ1-4; D is unclear. V was trimmed by 5 bases and J by 1 base, leaving 20 bases between them. This CDR3 has 18 residues. Per germline, CDR1 SGHTA and CDR2 FQGNSA. The CDR3 loop is CASSPEMPGVGTNEKLFF. CDR3 nucleotides: TGTGCCAGCAGCCCAGAGATGCCAGGAGTCGGAACTAATGAAAAACTGTTTTTT.

The rearrangement joins TRBV9 to TRBJ1-1; the match to TRBD1 covers 9 bases. Germline V gene data show CDR1 as SGDLS and CDR2 as YYNGEE. CDR3 length: 15 amino acids. V trimming: 3 bases; J trimming: 2 bases; junction bases outside the gene matches: 5. The CDR3 spells CASSEGDRDNTEAFF. CDR3 bases: TGTGCCAGCAGCGAGGGGGACAGGGATAACACTGAAGCTTTCTTT.